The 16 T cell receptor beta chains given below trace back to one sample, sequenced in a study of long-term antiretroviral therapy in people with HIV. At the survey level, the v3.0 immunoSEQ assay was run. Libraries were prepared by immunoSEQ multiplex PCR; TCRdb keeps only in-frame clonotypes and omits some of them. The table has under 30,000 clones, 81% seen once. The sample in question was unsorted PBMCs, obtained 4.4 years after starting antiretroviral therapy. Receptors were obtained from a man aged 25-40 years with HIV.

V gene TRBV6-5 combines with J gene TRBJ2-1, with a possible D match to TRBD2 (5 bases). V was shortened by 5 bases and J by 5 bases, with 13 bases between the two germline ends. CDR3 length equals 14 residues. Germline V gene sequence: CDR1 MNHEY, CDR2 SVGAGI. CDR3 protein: CASSPPGRDNEQFF. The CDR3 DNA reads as TGTGCCAGCAGTCCTCCGGGGAGAGACAATGAGCAGTTCTTC.

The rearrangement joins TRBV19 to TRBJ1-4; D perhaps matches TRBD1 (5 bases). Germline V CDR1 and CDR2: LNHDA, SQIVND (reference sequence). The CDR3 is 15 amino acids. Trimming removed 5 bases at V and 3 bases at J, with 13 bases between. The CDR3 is CASSPTRAPNEKLFF. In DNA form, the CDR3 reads TGTGCCAGTAGTCCGACCAGGGCCCCTAATGAAAAACTGTTTTTT.

CDR3 region: CASSVTGALNTEAFF. CDR3 in DNA: TGTGCCAGCAGCGTGACAGGGGCTTTGAACACTGAAGCTTTCTTT. The rearrangement joins TRBV7-8 to TRBJ1-1, with 8 positions matching TRBD1. The trim removed 5 bases at V and 0 bases at J, leaving 5 bases unmatched. The CDR3 consists of 15 residues. Per germline, CDR1 SGHVS and CDR2 FQNEAQ.

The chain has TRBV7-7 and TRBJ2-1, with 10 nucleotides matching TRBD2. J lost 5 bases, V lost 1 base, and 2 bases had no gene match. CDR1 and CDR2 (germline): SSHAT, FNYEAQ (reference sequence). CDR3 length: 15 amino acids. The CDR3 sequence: CASSLGTSGHNEQFF. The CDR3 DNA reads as TGTGCCAGCAGCTTAGGGACTAGCGGACACAATGAGCAGTTCTTC. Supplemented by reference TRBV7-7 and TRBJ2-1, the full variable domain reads GAGVSQSPRYKVTKRGQDVTLRCDPISSHATLYWYQQALGQGPEFLTYFNYEAQPDKSGLPSDRFSAERPEGSISTLTIQRTEQRDSAMYRCASSLGTSGHNEQFFGPGTRLTVL.

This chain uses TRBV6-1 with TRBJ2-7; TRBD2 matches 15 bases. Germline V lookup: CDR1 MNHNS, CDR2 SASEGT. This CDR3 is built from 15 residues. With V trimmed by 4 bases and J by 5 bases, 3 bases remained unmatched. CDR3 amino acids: CASSGTSGGAHEQYF. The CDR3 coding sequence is TGTGCCAGCAGTGGGACTAGCGGGGGGGCTCACGAGCAGTACTTC.

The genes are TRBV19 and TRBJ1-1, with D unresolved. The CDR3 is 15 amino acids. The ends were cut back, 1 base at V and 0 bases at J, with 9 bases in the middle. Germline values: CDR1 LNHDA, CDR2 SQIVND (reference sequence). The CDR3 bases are TGTGCCAGTAGTATAGGGGGAATTATGAACACTGAAGCTTTCTTT. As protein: CASSIGGIMNTEAFF.

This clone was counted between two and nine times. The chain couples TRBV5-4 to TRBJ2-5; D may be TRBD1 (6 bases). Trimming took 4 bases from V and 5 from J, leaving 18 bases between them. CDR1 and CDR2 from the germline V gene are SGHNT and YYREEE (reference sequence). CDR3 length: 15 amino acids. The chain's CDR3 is CASSPAGAKGETQYF. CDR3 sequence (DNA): TGTGCCAGCAGCCCGGCAGGGGCCAAGGGGGAGACCCAGTACTTC. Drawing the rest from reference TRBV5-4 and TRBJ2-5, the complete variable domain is ETGVTQSPTHLIKTRGQQVTLRCSSQSGHNTVSWYQQALGQGPQFIFQYYREEENGRGNFPPRFSGLQFPNYSSELNVNALELDDSALYLCASSPAGAKGETQYFGPGTRLLVL.

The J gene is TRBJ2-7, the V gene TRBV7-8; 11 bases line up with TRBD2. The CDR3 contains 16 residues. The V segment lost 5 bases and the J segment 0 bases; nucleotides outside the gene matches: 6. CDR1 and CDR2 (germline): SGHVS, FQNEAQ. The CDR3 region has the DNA TGTGCCAGCAGCGGAAGACTAGCGGGGCGCTCCTACGAGCAGTACTTC. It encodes CASSGRLAGRSYEQYF.

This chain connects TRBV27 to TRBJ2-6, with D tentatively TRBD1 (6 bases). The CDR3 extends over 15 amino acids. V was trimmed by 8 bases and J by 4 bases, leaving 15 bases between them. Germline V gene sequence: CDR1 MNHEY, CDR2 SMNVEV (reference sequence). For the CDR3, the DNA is TGTGCCAGCGCGGCAGGGGCGCCCGGGGCCAACGTCCTGACTTTC. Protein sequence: CASAAGAPGANVLTF.

CDR3 loop: CASSDDRGNTGELFF. The CDR3 DNA sequence: TGCGCCAGCAGCGATGACAGGGGAAACACCGGGGAGCTGTTTTTT. This rearrangement joins TRBV5-1 to TRBJ2-2; 8 positions agree with TRBD1. After removal of 4 bases from V and 2 bases from J, the junction contained 4 bases not matched to a gene. Germline-derived CDR1 and CDR2 are SGHRS and YFSETQ. The CDR3 sequence is 15 residues long.

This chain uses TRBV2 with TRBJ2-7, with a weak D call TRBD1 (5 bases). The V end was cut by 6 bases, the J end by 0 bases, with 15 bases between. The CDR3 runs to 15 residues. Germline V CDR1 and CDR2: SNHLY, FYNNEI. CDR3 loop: CASSDDRLSSYEQYF. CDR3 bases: TGTGCCAGCAGCGACGACAGACTGAGCTCCTACGAGCAGTACTTC.

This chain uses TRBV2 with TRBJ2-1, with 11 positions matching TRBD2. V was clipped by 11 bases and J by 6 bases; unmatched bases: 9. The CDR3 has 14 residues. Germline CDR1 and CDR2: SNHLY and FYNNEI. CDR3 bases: TGTGCCTCAAGTCGGCTAGCGGGAGGCAATGAGCAGTTCTTC. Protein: CASSRLAGGNEQFF.

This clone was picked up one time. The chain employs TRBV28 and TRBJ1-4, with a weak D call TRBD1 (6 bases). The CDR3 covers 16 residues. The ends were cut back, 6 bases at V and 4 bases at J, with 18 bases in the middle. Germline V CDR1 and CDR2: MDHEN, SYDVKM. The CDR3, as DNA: TGTGCCAGCAGGCCTAGGGGGATTGGGGATAATGAAAAACTGTTTTTT. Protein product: CASRPRGIGDNEKLFF.

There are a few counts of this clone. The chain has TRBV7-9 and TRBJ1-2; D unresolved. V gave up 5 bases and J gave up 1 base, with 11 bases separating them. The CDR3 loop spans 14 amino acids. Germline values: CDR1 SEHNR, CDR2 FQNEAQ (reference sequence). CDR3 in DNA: TGTGCCAGCAGCCCCCGAAACCTTAACTATGGCTACACCTTC. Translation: CASSPRNLNYGYTF.

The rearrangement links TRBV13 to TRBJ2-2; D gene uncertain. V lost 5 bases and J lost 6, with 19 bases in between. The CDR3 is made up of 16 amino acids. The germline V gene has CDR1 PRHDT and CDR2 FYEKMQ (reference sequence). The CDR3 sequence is CASSPGLPAVAGELFF. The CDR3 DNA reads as TGTGCCAGCAGCCCCGGGCTGCCTGCCGTGGCCGGGGAGCTGTTTTTT.

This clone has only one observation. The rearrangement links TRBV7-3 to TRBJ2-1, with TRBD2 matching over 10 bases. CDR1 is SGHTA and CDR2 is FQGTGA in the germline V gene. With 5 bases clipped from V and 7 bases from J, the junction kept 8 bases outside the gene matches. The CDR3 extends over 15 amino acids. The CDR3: CASSEAGGTLNEQFF. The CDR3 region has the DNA TGTGCCAGCAGCGAAGCGGGAGGGACCCTTAATGAGCAGTTCTTC. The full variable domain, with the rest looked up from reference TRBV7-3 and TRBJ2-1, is GAGVSQTPSNKVTEKGKYVELRCDPISGHTALYWYRQSLGQGPEFLIYFQGTGAADDSGLPNDRFFAVRPEGSVSTLKIQRTERGDSAVYLCASSEAGGTLNEQFFGPGTRLTVL.